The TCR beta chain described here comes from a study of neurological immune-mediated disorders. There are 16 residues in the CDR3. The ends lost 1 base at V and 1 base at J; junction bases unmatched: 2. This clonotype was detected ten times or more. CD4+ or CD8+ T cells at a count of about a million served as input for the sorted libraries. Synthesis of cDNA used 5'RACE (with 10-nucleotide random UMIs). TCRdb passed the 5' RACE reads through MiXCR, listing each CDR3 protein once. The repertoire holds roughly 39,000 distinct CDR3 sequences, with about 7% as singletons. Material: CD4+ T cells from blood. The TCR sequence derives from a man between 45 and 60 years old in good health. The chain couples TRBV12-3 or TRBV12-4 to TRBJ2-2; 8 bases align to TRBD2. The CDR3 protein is CASSLGLARNTGELFF. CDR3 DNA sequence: TGTGCCAGCAGTTTAGGACTAGCGAGGAACACCGGGGAGCTGTTTTTT.